These 8 T cell receptor beta chains were sequenced from one sample in a study of vaccination effects on CD4 cells after COVID-19. No antigen has been identified for these receptors. Scientists isolated CD4+ T cells after an approximately 11-day culture period ended. The participants, recipients of two vaccine doses, got either BNT162b2 or mRNA-1273. This table comes from immunoSEQ multiplex PCR, and its TCRdb copy is limited to in-frame clones, with some not included. The profile shows around 66,000 clones, 70% to 75% of them singletons. Source: CD4+ T cells from PBMCs cultured without peptide, taken after COVID-19 vaccination. Receptors were obtained from a human donor who received a COVID-19 vaccine.

V is TRBV12-5 and J is TRBJ2-5; D call uncertain. Deletions cut 1 base from V and 2 bases from J, with 11 bases between. CDR3 length: 15 amino acids. CDR1 LGHNT and CDR2 FRNRAP come from the germline V gene. The CDR3 is CASGLGTSLQETQYF. As DNA, the CDR3 is TGTGCTAGTGGTTTGGGCACGTCCCTTCAAGAGACCCAGTACTTC.

V usage is TRBV5-1 and J usage is TRBJ2-1; 7 nucleotides align to TRBD1. Per germline, CDR1 SGHRS and CDR2 YFSETQ. The CDR3 length is 15 residues. V trimming: 1 base; J trimming: 4 bases; junction bases outside the gene matches: 5. Here the CDR3 reads CASSLNTGDYNEQFF. CDR3 DNA: TGCGCCAGCAGCTTGAACACAGGGGATTACAATGAGCAGTTCTTC.

The chain couples TRBV4-2 to TRBJ2-5; D might be TRBD2 (6 bases). Trimming stripped 0 bases from V and 2 bases from J, with 13 bases between. Germline lookup yields CDR1 LGHNA and CDR2 YNFKEQ. This CDR3 comprises 16 residues. The CDR3 nucleotides are TGTGCCAGCAGCCAAGATGGGAATAGCGGTCAAGAGACCCAGTACTTC. Translating gives CASSQDGNSGQETQYF.

V and J are TRBV2 and TRBJ2-1, with unresolved D. The length of the CDR3 is 12 residues. V lost 3 bases, J lost 9 bases, and 9 bases lay in between. Germline CDR1 and CDR2: SNHLY and FYNNEI. The chain's CDR3 is CASSDSRVEQFF. In nucleotides, the CDR3 is TGTGCCAGCAGTGATTCAAGGGTTGAGCAGTTCTTC.

This chain links TRBV19 with TRBJ2-2; tentative D call: TRBD1 (5 bases). V shed 5 bases and J shed 0 bases, with 7 bases lying between them. CDR1 is LNHDA and CDR2 is SQIVND in the germline V gene (reference sequence). This CDR3 comprises 14 residues. The CDR3 DNA reads as TGTGCCAGTAGTGGGGCAGCGAACACCGGGGAGCTGTTTTTT. Protein product: CASSGAANTGELFF.

The chain combines TRBV29-1 with TRBJ2-2, with TRBD2 matching over 8 bases. The germline gives CDR1 SQVTM, CDR2 ANQGSEA. This CDR3 contains 12 residues. The CDR3 DNA reads TGCAGGGGGGGACGGGGGGGCGGGGAGCTGTTTTTT. Translating gives CRGGRGGGELFF.

A single count supports this clone. In DNA, the CDR3 is TGTGCCAGCAGTAGGGACAGATTAAACTATGGCTACACCTTC. As protein: CASSRDRLNYGYTF. V gene TRBV6-5 combines with J gene TRBJ1-2; 7 nucleotides align to TRBD1. This CDR3 spans 14 amino acids. V was pared by 5 bases and J by 2 bases, with 5 bases of the junction left unmatched. Germline V gene lookup returns CDR1 MNHEY and CDR2 SVGAGI.

The chain recombines TRBV2 with TRBJ2-1; no clear D. V was cut by 2 bases and J by 4 bases, with 9 bases left in between. The V gene's germline CDR1 is SNHLY and CDR2 FYNNEI. The CDR3 is 14 residues long. Written as DNA, the CDR3 is TGTGCCAGCAGTGAATTGCAGGTATACAATGAGCAGTTCTTC. Its translation is CASSELQVYNEQFF.